The present entry profiles one T cell receptor beta chain with its context. Its antigen is as yet unknown. Measured with immunoSEQ multiplex PCR; TCRdb has only the in-frame clones, and not every one. This table has approximately 120,000 clones, 90% appearing once. This entry comes from a study of T cell responses to AZD1222 COVID-19 vaccine. Study results and caveats: Spike was spanned by vaccine-associated CD4 TCRs, with dominance at 160-218 and 743-854.

Germline CDR1 and CDR2: MNHNY and SVGAGI (reference sequence). J was trimmed by 9 bases and V by 5 bases; bases with no gene match: 6. This CDR3 region has 12 residues. The chain joins TRBV6-6 to TRBJ1-2; TRBD1 matches at 7 bases. Sequences were derived from peripheral blood, sampled on day 0 of AZD1222 vaccination. The source of this sequence is an adult in good health. CDR3 coding DNA: TGTGCCAGCAGTGGGGACAGTGGGAGCTACACCTTC. Its protein is CASSGDSGSYTF.